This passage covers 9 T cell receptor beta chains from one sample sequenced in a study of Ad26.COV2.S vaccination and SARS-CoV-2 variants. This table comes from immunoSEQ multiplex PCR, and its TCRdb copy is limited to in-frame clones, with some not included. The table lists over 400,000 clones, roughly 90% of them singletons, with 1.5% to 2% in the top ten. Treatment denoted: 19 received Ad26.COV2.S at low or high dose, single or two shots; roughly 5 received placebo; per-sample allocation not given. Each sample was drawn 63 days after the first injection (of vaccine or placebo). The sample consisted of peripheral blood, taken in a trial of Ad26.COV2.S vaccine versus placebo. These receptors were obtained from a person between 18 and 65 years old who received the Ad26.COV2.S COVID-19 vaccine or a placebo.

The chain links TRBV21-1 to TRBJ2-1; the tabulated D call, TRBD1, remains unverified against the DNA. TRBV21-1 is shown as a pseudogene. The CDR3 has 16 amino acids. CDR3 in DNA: TGTGCCAGCAGCAAAGCACGCAGTCACTCCTACAATGAGCAGTTCTTC. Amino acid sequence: CASSKARSHSYNEQFF.

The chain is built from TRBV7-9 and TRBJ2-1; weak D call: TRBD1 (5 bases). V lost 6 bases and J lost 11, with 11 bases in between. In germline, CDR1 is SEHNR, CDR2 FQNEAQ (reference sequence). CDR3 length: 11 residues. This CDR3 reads CASRDRMKQFF. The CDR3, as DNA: TGTGCCAGCAGAGACAGAATGAAGCAGTTCTTC.

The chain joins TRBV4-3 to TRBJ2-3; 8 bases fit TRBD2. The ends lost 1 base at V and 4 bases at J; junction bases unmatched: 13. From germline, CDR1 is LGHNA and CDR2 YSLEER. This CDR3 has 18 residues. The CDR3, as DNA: TGCGCCAGCAGCCAAGGCACCCCACTAGCGGTGTCTTCAGATACGCAGTATTTT. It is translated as CASSQGTPLAVSSDTQYF.

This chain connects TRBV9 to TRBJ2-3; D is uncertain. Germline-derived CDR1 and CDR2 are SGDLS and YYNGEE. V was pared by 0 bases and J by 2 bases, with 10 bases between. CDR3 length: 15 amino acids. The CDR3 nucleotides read TGTGCCAGCAGCGTAGACCAGCGCCCCACAGATACGCAGTATTTT. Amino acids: CASSVDQRPTDTQYF. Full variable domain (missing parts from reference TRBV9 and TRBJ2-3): DSGVTQTPKHLITATGQRVTLRCSPRSGDLSVYWYQQSLDQGLQFLIQYYNGEERAKGNILERFSAQQFPDLHSELNLSSLELGDSALYFCASSVDQRPTDTQYFGPGTRLTVL.

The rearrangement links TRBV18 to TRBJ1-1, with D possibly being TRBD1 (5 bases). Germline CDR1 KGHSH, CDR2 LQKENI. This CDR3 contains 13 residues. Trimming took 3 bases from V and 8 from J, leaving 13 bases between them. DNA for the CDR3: TGTGCCAGCTCACCCGAAGGATACAGGGAAGCTTTCTTT. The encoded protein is CASSPEGYREAFF.

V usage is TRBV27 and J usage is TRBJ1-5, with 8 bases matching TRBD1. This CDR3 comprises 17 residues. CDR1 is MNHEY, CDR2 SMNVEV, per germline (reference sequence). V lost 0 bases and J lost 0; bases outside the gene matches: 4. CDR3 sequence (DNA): TGTGCCAGCAGTTTATCAAGGACAGGGATTAGCAATCAGCCCCAGCATTTT. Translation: CASSLSRTGISNQPQHF.

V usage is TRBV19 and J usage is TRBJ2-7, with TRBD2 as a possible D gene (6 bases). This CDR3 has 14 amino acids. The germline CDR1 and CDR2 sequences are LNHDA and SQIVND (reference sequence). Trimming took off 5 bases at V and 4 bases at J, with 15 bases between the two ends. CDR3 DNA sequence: TGTGCCAGTAGTTTTCGGCAGGGACTTTACGAGCAGTACTTC. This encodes CASSFRQGLYEQYF.

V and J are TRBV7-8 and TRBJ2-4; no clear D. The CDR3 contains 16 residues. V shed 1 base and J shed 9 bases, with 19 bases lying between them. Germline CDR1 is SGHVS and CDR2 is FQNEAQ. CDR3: CASSLVRPMTGSIQYF. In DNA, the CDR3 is TGTGCCAGCAGCTTAGTACGACCTATGACCGGTAGCATTCAGTACTTC.

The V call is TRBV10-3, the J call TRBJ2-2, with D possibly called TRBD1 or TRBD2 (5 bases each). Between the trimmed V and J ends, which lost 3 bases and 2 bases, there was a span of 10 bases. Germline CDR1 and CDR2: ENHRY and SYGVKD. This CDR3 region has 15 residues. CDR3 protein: CAISERDGNTGELFF. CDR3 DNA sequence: TGTGCCATCAGTGAAAGGGACGGTAACACCGGGGAGCTGTTTTTT.